Following are 14 T cell receptor beta chains from one sample sequenced in a study of response to subunit inactivated influenza vaccine. TCRdb re-analysed the RT-PCR reads in MiXCR, keeping a single row per CDR3 protein. The sample lists some 800,000 distinct CDR3 sequences, less than 25% occurring once. Specimen: PBMCs from blood, collected about 5 days after vaccination. The receptors were gathered from a man in his fifties or sixties who received an inactivated influenza vaccine.

This clonotype was seen a few times. The genes are TRBV28 and TRBJ2-5; D is undetermined. This CDR3 has 14 residues. V was pared by 2 bases and J by 1 base, with 8 bases between. Germline V CDR1 and CDR2: MDHEN, SYDVKM. The CDR3 loop is CASSLRTVQETQYF. Here the CDR3 DNA reads TGTGCCAGCAGTTTAAGAACAGTCCAAGAGACCCAGTACTTC.

At least ten counts were recorded for this clonotype. The chain links TRBV24-1 to TRBJ2-1; TRBD2 matches at 8 bases. Germline V gene sequence: CDR1 KGHDR, CDR2 SFDVKD. After removal of 3 bases from V and 0 bases from J, the junction contained 3 bases not matched to a gene. The length of the CDR3 is 16 residues. The CDR3 nucleotides read TGTGCCACCAGTGATATAAGCGGGAGCTCCTACAATGAGCAGTTCTTC. It yields the protein CATSDISGSSYNEQFF.

This clonotype was observed a handful of times. The genes are TRBV5-1 and TRBJ2-7; TRBD1 or TRBD2 may be the D gene (5 bases each). The length of the CDR3 is 14 residues. Per the germline V gene, CDR1 is SGHRS and CDR2 is YFSETQ. The V and J ends lost 4 bases and 2 bases respectively, with 13 bases between them. In DNA, the CDR3 is TGCGCCAGCAGCCCGAGGGGTGACACCTACGAGCAGTACTTC. Protein sequence: CASSPRGDTYEQYF.

This clonotype was seen only once. The rearrangement links TRBV20-1 to TRBJ2-5, with TRBD1 matching over 7 bases. CDR1 and CDR2 from the germline V gene are DFQATT and SNEGSKA (reference sequence). CDR3 length: 13 residues. With V trimmed by 6 bases and J by 1 base, 5 bases remained unmatched. The CDR3 DNA reads as TGCAGTGCAGACAGACAGGGCCAAGAGACCCAGTACTTC. Translating it yields CSADRQGQETQYF.

There are a few counts of this clonotype. The CDR3 is CASSSSPRREVSQYF. The CDR3 DNA is TGTGCCAGCAGCTCGAGCCCTCGGAGGGAAGTGTCCCAGTACTTC. The gene calls are TRBV7-6 and TRBJ2-7; maybe TRBD2 (6 bases). CDR3 length: 15 residues. CDR1 is SGHVS and CDR2 is FNYEAQ in the germline V gene. V was pared by 4 bases and J by 10 bases, with 23 bases between.

By proportion, this clonotype is medium-sized. The V gene is TRBV29-1, the J gene TRBJ1-5, with D possibly matching TRBD1 (5 bases). Germline lookup yields CDR1 SQVTM and CDR2 ANQGSEA. V was cut by 5 bases and J by 4 bases, with 12 bases left in between. The CDR3 has 13 amino acids. The CDR3 is CSVTTGGNQPQHF. In nucleotides, the CDR3 is TGCAGCGTTACAACAGGTGGGAATCAGCCCCAGCATTTT.

DNA for the CDR3: TGTGCCAGCAGTTCCGGGGACAGCGCATACACTGAAGCTTTCTTT. This translates into CASSSGDSAYTEAFF. The chain has TRBV27 and TRBJ1-1; the match to TRBD1 covers 7 bases. The V segment lost 4 bases and the J segment 3 bases; nucleotides outside the gene matches: 8. The germline CDR1 and CDR2 sequences are MNHEY and SMNVEV (reference sequence). This CDR3 comprises 15 residues.

The chain recombines TRBV4-3 with TRBJ1-1, with 9 bases fitting TRBD1. The germline V gene encodes CDR1 LGHNA and CDR2 YSLEER. This CDR3 comprises 14 residues. V dropped 8 bases and J dropped 1; count of bases not matched to a gene: 5. The CDR3 is CASAGQGKNTEAFF. The CDR3, as DNA: TGCGCCAGCGCGGGACAGGGAAAGAACACTGAAGCTTTCTTT.

This clonotype was recorded a few times. This sequence joins TRBV6-5 and TRBJ2-5, with 11 nucleotides matching TRBD2. The germline V gene encodes CDR1 MNHEY and CDR2 SVGAGI. The CDR3 spans 17 residues. J lost 0 bases, V lost 4 bases, and 7 bases had no gene match. This CDR3 reads CASSLLPGLADQETQYF. In DNA, the CDR3 is TGTGCCAGCAGTTTACTCCCGGGACTAGCGGACCAAGAGACCCAGTACTTC.

This sequence joins TRBV6-5 and TRBJ2-3; the match to TRBD2 covers 9 bases. The germline V gene has CDR1 MNHEY and CDR2 SVGAGI. This CDR3 has 19 amino acids. V shed 0 bases, J shed 0 bases, and the junction held 10 bases outside the gene matches. CDR3 in amino acids: CASSYSSAGGPASTDTQYF. Here the CDR3 DNA reads TGTGCCAGCAGTTACTCGAGCGCGGGAGGGCCGGCTAGCACAGATACGCAGTATTTT.

The chain combines TRBV11-2 with TRBJ2-7, with a possible D match to TRBD1 (5 bases). This CDR3 region has 14 residues. With 6 bases removed from V and 0 bases from J, the gap between germline ends came to 12 bases. Per germline, CDR1 SGHAT and CDR2 FQNNGV. CDR3 protein: CASSSGRGSYEQYF. CDR3 DNA: TGTGCCAGCAGTTCCGGAAGGGGCTCCTACGAGCAGTACTTC.

This clonotype has only a few counts. The genes are TRBV5-1 and TRBJ2-2; the match to TRBD2 covers 7 bases. CDR3 length: 16 amino acids. V was clipped by 0 bases and J by 5 bases; unmatched bases: 7. From germline, CDR1 is SGHRS and CDR2 YFSETQ. The CDR3 reads CASSLAAAGDTGELFF. Written as DNA, the CDR3 is TGCGCCAGCAGCTTGGCCGCTGCGGGAGATACCGGGGAGCTGTTTTTT.

The CDR3 sequence is CAIKRQGAPQETQYF. The DNA for the CDR3 is TGTGCCATCAAAAGACAGGGGGCACCCCAAGAGACCCAGTACTTC. V usage is TRBV10-3 and J usage is TRBJ2-5; TRBD1 aligns across 10 bases. With V trimmed by 7 bases and J by 1 base, 6 bases remained unmatched. The CDR3 loop spans 15 amino acids. CDR1 and CDR2 (germline): ENHRY, SYGVKD.

This chain joins TRBV5-1 and TRBJ2-7, with 9 nucleotides matching TRBD1. After removal of 4 bases from V and 2 bases from J, the junction contained 7 bases not matched to a gene. The CDR3 has 15 residues. Germline V CDR1 and CDR2: SGHRS, YFSETQ. The CDR3 spells CASSPGTGIAYEQYF. CDR3 DNA sequence: TGCGCCAGCAGCCCCGGGACAGGGATCGCCTACGAGCAGTACTTC.